This TCR beta chain was profiled in a study of identical twins. V was pared by 7 bases and J by 4 bases, with 18 bases between. Germline V gene sequence: CDR1 MNHNS, CDR2 SASEGT. The CDR3 loop spans 15 amino acids. Each CDR3 protein is one row after TCRdb ran MiXCR on the 5' RACE reads. The table records about 530,000 distinct CDR3 sequences, around 22% of them present only once. This same sample was also part of a study on yellow fever vaccine responses in identical twins.

Specimen: CD4+ T cells sorted from blood. The chain combines TRBV6-1 with TRBJ2-3; perhaps D is TRBD1 or TRBD2 (5 bases each). The source of this sequence is a woman between 18 and 30 years old in good health. The CDR3 spells CASNGANRLPDTQYF. The CDR3 DNA reads TGTGCCAGCAACGGGGCAAATCGGTTGCCAGATACGCAGTATTTT.